The 5 T cell receptor beta chains given below trace back to one sample, sequenced in a study of technical replicates of blood from a few donors. Produced via immunoSEQ multiplex PCR; TCRdb's table is partial and in-frame only. In the table there are some 96,000 clones, approximately 95% of which are singletons. The sequenced material came from T cells isolated from PBMCs. The origin of the receptors is a human donor in good health.

DNA for the CDR3: TGTGCCAGCAGTCTCCTGACTAGGAGGGAGACCCAGTACTTC. Its protein is CASSLLTRRETQYF. The genes are TRBV7-6 and TRBJ2-5; maybe TRBD2 (6 bases). Germline assignment: CDR1 SGHVS and CDR2 FNYEAQ. The V end lost 6 bases, the J end lost 5 bases, and 16 bases lay between the germline ends. The CDR3 sequence is 14 residues long.

The CDR3 spells CASSTGGETQYF. The CDR3, as DNA: TGTGCCAGCAGCACAGGGGGAGAGACCCAGTACTTC. The chain uses TRBV2 and TRBJ2-5; 8 bases align to TRBD1. Germline CDR1 and CDR2: SNHLY and FYNNEI. The CDR3 length is 12 residues. Losses at the gene ends were 6 bases for V and 4 bases for J; bases not matched to a gene: 1.

V and J are TRBV15 and TRBJ2-7, with D perhaps TRBD2 (6 bases). CDR3 size: 15 residues. Germline V gene data show CDR1 as LNHNV and CDR2 as YYDKDF (reference sequence). With 3 bases removed from V and 5 bases from J, the gap between germline ends came to 17 bases. DNA of the CDR3: TGTGCCACCAGCAGGTTGGGGGGATCGGTCCACGAGCAGTACTTC. This codes for CATSRLGGSVHEQYF.

The chain recombines TRBV4-1 with TRBJ2-7, with TRBD2 matching over 10 bases. With V trimmed by 4 bases and J by 4 bases, 7 bases remained unmatched. Germline V lookup: CDR1 MGHRA, CDR2 YSYEKL. The CDR3 covers 15 residues. CDR3 nucleotide sequence: TGCGCCAGCAGCCTTGCCAGCGGGAGGGCGTACGAGCAGTACTTC. Translated, it gives CASSLASGRAYEQYF.

This clone was recorded only once. The chain joins TRBV7-9 to TRBJ1-4; perhaps TRBD1 as D (5 bases). CDR3 length: 16 residues. V lost 2 bases and J 7 bases, leaving 17 bases between the germline ends. From germline, CDR1 is SEHNR and CDR2 FQNEAQ (reference sequence). CDR3 protein: CASSLSRGVLREKLFF. As DNA, the CDR3 is TGTGCCAGCAGCTTAAGTAGGGGCGTTCTTCGTGAAAAACTGTTTTTT. The full variable domain, completed using reference TRBV7-9 and TRBJ1-4, is DTGVSQNPRHKITKRGQNVTFRCDPISEHNRLYWYRQTLGQGPEFLTYFQNEAQLEKSRLLSDRFSAERPKGSFSTLEIQRTEQGDSAMYLCASSLSRGVLREKLFFGSGTQLSVL.